The 19 T cell receptor beta chains listed next were all sequenced from one sample in a study of blood T cells in healthy people across ages (dated by TCRdb to between 2014 and 2017). The library relied on 5' RACE. Sequencer: Illumina HiSeq 2500. A second PCR of about 6 to 12 cycles was run with a J-beta primer mix and a sample-barcoded 5' primer. The public reads were reprocessed in TCRdb via fastp at Q25 and MiXCR, keeping in-frame beta chains. Each entry is one CDR3 protein sequence, shown with its most common DNA and genes. The sample table shows some 1.7 million distinct CDR3 sequences, and over 25% are seen once. The top ten clones comprise 6.5% to 8.5% of the sample. Sequencing was carried out using blood. The receptor set was obtained from a woman under 40 in good health.

The chain links TRBV12-3 or TRBV12-4 to TRBJ2-1, with D possibly TRBD1 on 6 matching bases. The CDR3 length is 15 residues. With 7 bases removed from V and 5 bases from J, the gap between germline ends came to 18 bases. The CDR3: CASTMTGGDHNEQFF. CDR3 in DNA: TGTGCCAGCACCATGACAGGCGGCGACCACAATGAGCAGTTCTTC.

Concerning this clonotype itself: Relative to the germline gene, one junction end is altered; a read error may explain this. The chain carries TRBV12-3 or TRBV12-4 and TRBJ1-5; D not certain. CDR3 size: 14 residues. Here the CDR3 reads CAGSFSRNNQPQHF. The CDR3 DNA reads as TGTGCCGGCAGTTTTAGCAGAAATAATCAGCCCCAGCATTTT.

This clonotype was detected ten times or more. This rearrangement joins TRBV20-1 to TRBJ2-5; D ambiguous. Trimming stripped 5 bases from V and 4 bases from J, with 17 bases between. CDR3 size: 14 residues. The germline CDR1 and CDR2 sequences are DFQATT and SNEGSKA (reference sequence). This chain's CDR3 is CSAPVAPSRETQYF. The CDR3 DNA reads as TGCAGTGCTCCCGTGGCGCCCTCCCGAGAGACCCAGTACTTC.

This chain links TRBV12-3 or TRBV12-4 with TRBJ2-3; D gene uncertain. The CDR3 sequence is 13 residues long. The V and J ends lost 7 bases and 4 bases respectively, with 12 bases between them. CDR3 sequence (DNA): TGTGCCAGCAATCTAAGAGACGCAGATACGCAGTATTTT. This gives the protein CASNLRDADTQYF.

This clonotype has a handful of counts. This chain joins TRBV29-1 and TRBJ2-1, with D possibly TRBD2 on 6 matching bases. Trimming removed 7 bases at V and 0 bases at J, with 10 bases between. The CDR3 runs 13 residues. Germline V gene lookup returns CDR1 SQVTM and CDR2 ANQGSEA. CDR3 region: CSGSSASYNEQFF. The DNA of the CDR3 is TGCAGCGGCTCTAGCGCCTCCTACAATGAGCAGTTCTTC.

This clonotype appeared many times. The chain employs TRBV29-1 and TRBJ2-1, with D perhaps being TRBD1 or TRBD2 (6 bases each). The V gene's germline CDR1 is SQVTM and CDR2 ANQGSEA. V dropped 3 bases and J dropped 9 bases, with 21 bases sitting between them. The CDR3 length is 15 residues. The CDR3 nucleotides are TGCAGCGTTGACCGAGGAGCTAGGGGGGTGGGTGAGCAGTTCTTC. It codes for CSVDRGARGVGEQFF.

As regards this clonotype: Since a much larger clone is just one base distant, this may be a read error. The chain employs TRBV12-3 or TRBV12-4 and TRBJ2-1; 9 bases are a match to TRBD1. The J call may be faulty, since TRBJ2-7 better matches the DNA end. The CDR3 extends over 15 amino acids. DNA of the CDR3: TGTGCCAGTCGTCTCTGGGGGACAGGGAACAATGAGCAGTACTTC. Encoded protein: CASRLWGTGNNEQYF.

This clonotype was seen many times. This chain joins TRBV10-2 and TRBJ2-1; D possibly uses TRBD1 or TRBD2 (6 bases each). The CDR3 contains 15 residues. Germline V gives CDR1 WSHSY, CDR2 SAAADI. V was cut by 10 bases and J by 7 bases, with 23 bases left in between. The CDR3 sequence: CATRGARGPLNEQFF. In nucleotides, the CDR3 is TGCGCCACTAGGGGGGCGCGGGGCCCATTGAATGAGCAGTTCTTC.

This clonotype was observed a handful of times. The chain is built from TRBV6-6 and TRBJ1-1; D perhaps matches TRBD1 (5 bases). Between the trimmed V and J ends, which lost 2 bases and 4 bases, there was a span of 17 bases. There are 16 residues in the CDR3. CDR1 is MNHNY and CDR2 is SVGAGI in the germline V gene (reference sequence). The DNA for the CDR3 is TGTGCCAGCAGTTACGTATGGGGCATCTGGGGCACTGAAGCTTTCTTT. This encodes CASSYVWGIWGTEAFF.

The chain carries TRBV20-1 and TRBJ2-5, with D tentatively TRBD1 (8 bases). The germline CDR1 and CDR2 sequences are DFQATT and SNEGSKA (reference sequence). This CDR3 region has 13 residues. The V and J ends lost 6 bases and 11 bases respectively, with 22 bases between them. The CDR3 loop is CSAKGEGQVEQYF. CDR3 in DNA: TGCAGTGCGAAGGGGGAGGGACAGGTTGAGCAGTACTTC.

As regards this clonotype: A much larger clone differs from this one at a single base, so this may be a read error. V and J are TRBV20-1 and TRBJ2-3; weak D call: TRBD1 (7 bases). Germline lookup yields CDR1 DFQATT and CDR2 SNEGSKA (reference sequence). The CDR3 consists of 14 residues. CDR3: CSARGRTGTDRQYF. CDR3 coding DNA: TGCAGTGCTAGGGGGAGGACAGGCACAGATAGGCAGTATTTT.

This clonotype was recorded many times. This chain links TRBV10-3 with TRBJ2-3; 9 bases are shared with TRBD2. Germline V CDR1 and CDR2: ENHRY, SYGVKD. This CDR3 is 14 amino acids long. V lost 4 bases to trimming and J lost 6 bases; unmatched junction nucleotides: 5. CDR3 nucleotides: TGTGCCATCAGTGCTAGCGGGGACGTGGATACGCAGTATTTT. It yields the protein CAISASGDVDTQYF.

This clonotype was counted only a few times. The chain combines TRBV6-2 or TRBV6-3 with TRBJ1-2; 8 positions agree with TRBD1. Germline lookup yields CDR1 MNHEY and CDR2 SVGEGT. V lost 9 bases to trimming and J lost 6 bases; unmatched junction nucleotides: 6. The CDR3 totals 12 residues. CDR3 DNA sequence: TGTGCCAGTACCCGGACAGGGAATGGCTACACCTTC. Translating gives CASTRTGNGYTF.

This sequence joins TRBV12-3 or TRBV12-4 and TRBJ1-2, with a tentative D call TRBD1 (5 bases). This CDR3 has 15 residues. V shed 2 bases and J shed 4 bases, with 14 bases lying between them. The CDR3 sequence is CASSLHGGFSYGYTF. Here the CDR3 DNA reads TGTGCCAGCAGTTTACACGGGGGTTTTAGCTATGGCTACACCTTC.

Many counts were recorded for this clonotype. The chain links TRBV20-1 to TRBJ2-3; D is uncertain. The CDR3 consists of 14 residues. Germline V lookup: CDR1 DFQATT, CDR2 SNEGSKA (reference sequence). Between the trimmed V and J ends, which lost 4 bases and 2 bases, there was a span of 13 bases. The CDR3 region has the DNA TGCAGTGCTACCGGGTTGGTACCCACAGATACGCAGTATTTT. Its protein is CSATGLVPTDTQYF.

This clonotype was found many times. The rearrangement uses TRBV6-5 and TRBJ2-7; D is uncertain. This CDR3 has 12 residues. Germline CDR1 MNHEY, CDR2 SVGAGI. V gave up 6 bases and J gave up 5 bases, with 11 bases separating them. The CDR3 protein is CASRNADHEQYF. The DNA for the CDR3 is TGTGCCAGCAGGAACGCAGATCACGAGCAGTACTTC.

This chain joins TRBV9 and TRBJ2-5; D is unresolved. Germline values: CDR1 SGDLS, CDR2 YYNGEE. Between the trimmed V and J ends, which lost 2 bases and 5 bases, there was a span of 13 bases. This CDR3 is built from 14 residues. The CDR3 DNA reads TGTGCCAGCAGCGTTACCTCAGCGTCGGAGACCCAGTACTTC. It encodes CASSVTSASETQYF.

The chain couples TRBV12-3 or TRBV12-4 to TRBJ1-5; D remains unclear. V shed 3 bases and J shed 8 bases, with 5 bases lying between them. CDR3 length: 11 residues. CDR3 sequence: CASSFGEPQHF. DNA for the CDR3: TGTGCCAGCAGTTTTGGGGAGCCCCAGCATTTT.

In its sample, this clonotype was seen a few times. DNA of the CDR3: TGTGCCAGCAGCTTGGGCCTTAAAACCGCCTACAATGAGCAGTTCTTC. The encoded protein is CASSLGLKTAYNEQFF. V is TRBV11-2 and J is TRBJ2-1; D unclear. V lost 3 bases and J lost 2, with 14 bases in between. Germline CDR1 reads SGHAT; CDR2 reads FQNNGV. There are 16 residues in the CDR3.